What follows describes a single T cell receptor beta chain. As yet, its antigen is unknown. This CDR3 has 13 amino acids. Germline CDR1 ENHRY, CDR2 SYGVKD. Trimming removed 5 bases at V and 8 bases at J, with 15 bases between. The sample comes from a study of T cells in Graves' hyperthyroidism and ophthalmopathy. Study summary: It was at initial diagnosis, before any treatment, that peripheral blood was collected. Study observations and caveats: Most thyroid clonotypes expanded above 0.001 appeared in blood too.

TCR beta CDR3 regions were amplified from RNA transcripts. An initial round of RT-PCR targeting the TCR CDR3 relied on the HTBI primer set. TCRdb recomputed calls from the multiplex PCR reads with MiXCR, one row per CDR3 protein. In the table there are roughly 700,000 distinct CDR3 sequences, 30% to 40% of which are singletons. This chain connects TRBV10-3 to TRBJ1-2, with D possibly TRBD1 on 5 matching bases. This receptor was taken from a woman between 40 and 55 years old with Graves' hyperthyroidism. Source material: blood. CDR3 protein: CAISPQRDRGYTF. Here the CDR3 DNA reads TGTGCCATCAGTCCCCAACGGGACCGAGGCTACACCTTC.